The 12 T cell receptor beta chains presented below share a single source sample, sequenced in a study of blood T cell repertoires in COVID-19. Some clones are missing from TCRdb's copy, which holds only in-frame ones; the method was immunoSEQ multiplex PCR. This table holds some 150,000 clones, about nine tenths found once. The sequencing sample was made of peripheral blood. All receptors derive from a woman in her sixties or seventies with acute or convalescent COVID-19.

The chain has TRBV2 and TRBJ2-5; D may be TRBD2 (6 bases). The V end was cut by 6 bases, the J end by 2 bases, with 10 bases between. Germline CDR1 SNHLY, CDR2 FYNNEI. This CDR3 comprises 13 residues. The CDR3 loop reads CASRRTTQETQYF. The CDR3 nucleotides are TGTGCCAGCAGAAGGACTACTCAAGAGACCCAGTACTTC.

V is TRBV3-1 (or the pseudogene TRBV3-2) and J is TRBJ2-7, with D possibly matching TRBD1 (5 bases). The germline V gene has CDR1 LGHDT and CDR2 YNNKEL (reference sequence). V was pared by 3 bases and J by 4 bases, with 7 bases between. The CDR3 extends over 12 amino acids. The CDR3 DNA follows: TGTGCCAGCAGCCACCAGGGTTACGAGCAGTACTTC. Translation: CASSHQGYEQYF.

This clone was detected only a few times. V gene TRBV4-1 combines with J gene TRBJ2-2, with 9 bases lining up with TRBD1. V lost 6 bases and J lost 0; bases outside the gene matches: 2. CDR3 length: 15 amino acids. In germline, CDR1 is MGHRA, CDR2 YSYEKL. The CDR3: CASSDRGTNTGELFF. The CDR3 bases are TGCGCCAGCAGTGACAGGGGGACGAACACCGGGGAGCTGTTTTTT.

The genes are TRBV30 and TRBJ2-3; 7 nucleotides align to TRBD2. The CDR3 contains 15 residues. The V gene end was trimmed by 0 bases and the J gene end by 2 bases; junction bases not matched to a gene: 5. Germline CDR1 and CDR2: GTSNPN and SVGIG (reference sequence). CDR3 in amino acids: CAWSVYGGNTDTQYF. In nucleotides, the CDR3 is TGTGCCTGGAGTGTTTACGGGGGGAACACAGATACGCAGTATTTT. The full variable domain, with the rest looked up from reference TRBV30 and TRBJ2-3, is SQTIHQWPATLVQPVGSPLSLECTVEGTSNPNLYWYRQAAGRGLQLLFYSVGIGQISSEVPQNLSASRPQDRQFILSSKKLLLSDSGFYLCAWSVYGGNTDTQYFGPGTRLTVL.

The sample holds one count of this clone. The chain has TRBV28 and TRBJ2-5; tentatively, D is TRBD1 (5 bases). V was pared by 1 base and J by 4 bases, with 10 bases between. The CDR3 has 14 residues. Germline V gives CDR1 MDHEN, CDR2 SYDVKM. In DNA, the CDR3 is TGTGCCAGCAGTTTATTAGGGGCTGGAGAGACCCAGTACTTC. It yields the protein CASSLLGAGETQYF.

This clone was counted a single time. The gene calls are TRBV5-1 and TRBJ2-2; 10 nucleotides agree with TRBD1. The CDR3 totals 15 residues. The germline gives CDR1 SGHRS, CDR2 YFSETQ. V shed 1 base, J shed 6 bases, and the junction held 3 bases outside the gene matches. CDR3 sequence reads: CASSLRTGGAGELFF. In nucleotides, the CDR3 is TGCGCCAGCAGCTTGCGGACAGGGGGTGCCGGGGAGCTGTTTTTT.

This chain joins TRBV7-2 and TRBJ2-2, with 7 bases matching TRBD2. The germline V gene encodes CDR1 SGHTA and CDR2 FQGNSA. V lost 5 bases to trimming and J lost 9 bases; unmatched junction nucleotides: 15. The CDR3 loop spans 16 amino acids. The CDR3 DNA is TGTGCCAGCAGCCGGGGAGGGGCACGCCTCGGTAGGGAGCTGTTTTTT. Its protein is CASSRGGARLGRELFF.

The V call is TRBV19, the J call TRBJ1-5; a weak D match, TRBD1 (6 bases). V gave up 9 bases and J gave up 0 bases, with 24 bases separating them. Germline V gene sequence: CDR1 LNHDA, CDR2 SQIVND (reference sequence). The CDR3 contains 18 residues. CDR3 sequence (DNA): TGTGCCAGCGAATTCCGGGACATTCATAACCTTAGCAATCAGCCCCAGCATTTT. Protein: CASEFRDIHNLSNQPQHF.

This clone was seen a single time. V gene TRBV9 combines with J gene TRBJ1-2; 7 nucleotides match TRBD1. The ends lost 3 bases at V and 1 base at J; junction bases unmatched: 3. Germline lookup yields CDR1 SGDLS and CDR2 YYNGEE. The CDR3 loop spans 14 amino acids. The CDR3 DNA reads TGTGCCAGCAGCGAGGACAGGTTTAACTATGGCTACACCTTC. It translates to CASSEDRFNYGYTF.

The rearrangement joins TRBV5-5 to TRBJ1-5; TRBD1 agrees at 10 bases. Germline V gene sequence: CDR1 SGHKS, CDR2 YYEKEE (reference sequence). The CDR3 totals 14 residues. V gave up 4 bases and J gave up 7 bases; unmatched junction bases: 5. The CDR3 loop reads CASSPTGGRQPQHF. In nucleotides, the CDR3 is TGTGCCAGCAGCCCGACAGGGGGCCGGCAGCCCCAGCATTTT.

The genes are TRBV7-2 and TRBJ2-3, with 9 bases aligning to TRBD2. This CDR3 is 18 amino acids long. V trimming: 4 bases; J trimming: 2 bases; junction bases outside the gene matches: 13. CDR1 is SGHTA, CDR2 FQGNSA, per germline. CDR3 bases: TGTGCCAGCAGCTCCCAAGGAGGCGGGGGGGCCTTCACAGATACGCAGTATTTT. Translated: CASSSQGGGGAFTDTQYF.

CDR3 residues: CASSHGQRGEQYV. CDR3 bases: TGTGCCAGCAGCCACGGACAGAGAGGCGAGCAGTACGTC. The rearrangement links TRBV7-8 to TRBJ2-7; possible D gene TRBD1, 6 bases. The CDR3 covers 13 residues. V lost 5 bases, J lost 6 bases, and 14 bases lay in between. The V gene's germline CDR1 is SGHVS and CDR2 FQNEAQ.